This T cell receptor (beta chain) was recorded in a study of T cell responses to AZD1222 COVID-19 vaccine. The study's findings and limits: The study found Spike-specific TCR breadth and depth rose after two AZD1222 doses.

CDR3 length: 15 residues. In germline, CDR1 is MGHRA, CDR2 YSYEKL. V shed 0 bases and J shed 4 bases, with 13 bases lying between them. The repertoire was sequenced with immunoSEQ multiplex PCR; TCRdb's copy has only in-frame clones and lacks some. The table has some 150,000 clones, around 90% seen once; the top ten hold roughly 3.4%. With regard to this clone: What it recognizes is unknown.

The sequenced sample was peripheral blood, obtained 28 days after the second AZD1222 dose. This rearrangement joins TRBV4-1 to TRBJ2-7; D possibly corresponds to TRBD2 (6 bases). The receptor was isolated from an adult who received the AZD1222 COVID-19 vaccine. CDR3 sequence (DNA): TGCGCCAGCAGCCAAGATCATCCGGGAGCTTACGAGCAGTACTTC. Protein product: CASSQDHPGAYEQYF.